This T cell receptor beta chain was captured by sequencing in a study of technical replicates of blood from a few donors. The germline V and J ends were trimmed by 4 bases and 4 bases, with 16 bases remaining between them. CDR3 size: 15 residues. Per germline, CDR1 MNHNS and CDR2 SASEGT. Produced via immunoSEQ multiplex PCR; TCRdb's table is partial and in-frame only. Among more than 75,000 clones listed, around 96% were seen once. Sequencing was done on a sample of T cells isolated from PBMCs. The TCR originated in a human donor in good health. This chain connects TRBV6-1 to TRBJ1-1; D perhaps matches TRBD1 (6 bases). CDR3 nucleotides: TGTGCCAGCAGTGGGGGGCAGGGCAGTGGCACTGAAGCTTTCTTT. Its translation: CASSGGQGSGTEAFF.